The 27 T cell receptor beta chains given below trace back to one sample, sequenced in a study of T cells in Graves' hyperthyroidism and ophthalmopathy. Amplification of TCR beta CDR3 regions was performed using RNA transcripts as template. TCR CDR3 underwent first-round RT-PCR with the HTBI primer set. TCRdb reprocessed the multiplex PCR reads with MiXCR, giving one entry per CDR3 protein. Of some 500,000 distinct CDR3 sequences in the sample, approximately 14% are singletons; the top ten hold about 17%. The sequenced sample was blood. Receptors originate from a woman aged 18-35 years with Graves' hyperthyroidism.

At least ten counts were recorded for this clonotype. The chain recombines TRBV5-6 with TRBJ2-5; no definite D call. Trimming stripped 0 bases from V and 1 base from J, with 7 bases between. Germline CDR1 is SGHDT and CDR2 is YYEEEE. This CDR3 contains 14 residues. The CDR3 nucleotides read TGTGCCAGCAGCTTGGAGTCATTCCAAGAGACCCAGTACTTC. Translated: CASSLESFQETQYF.

At least ten counts were recorded for this clonotype. This CDR3 is CASSFGAGGDEQFF. CDR3 bases: TGTGCCAGCAGTTTCGGAGCGGGAGGCGATGAGCAGTTCTTC. V usage is TRBV27 and J usage is TRBJ2-1; 9 bases map to TRBD2. V shed 3 bases, J shed 8 bases, and the junction held 5 bases outside the gene matches. CDR3 size: 14 residues. Germline V gene sequence: CDR1 MNHEY, CDR2 SMNVEV (reference sequence).

In its sample, this clonotype was seen a few times. J is TRBJ2-1 and V is TRBV20-1, with D unresolved. Trimming took 4 bases from V and 11 from J, leaving 12 bases between them. Germline CDR1 DFQATT, CDR2 SNEGSKA (reference sequence). The CDR3 has 11 amino acids. The DNA for the CDR3 is TGCAGTGCTAAAAGCTTGGTAAAGCAGTTCTTC. Translated, it gives CSAKSLVKQFF.

This clonotype was detected ten times or more. The genes are TRBV11-2 and TRBJ2-2, with 12 bases lining up with TRBD2. CDR3 length: 19 amino acids. Germline lookup yields CDR1 SGHAT and CDR2 FQNNGV. V lost 1 base to trimming and J lost 0 bases; unmatched junction nucleotides: 6. The CDR3 sequence is CASSLGLAGVQANTGELFF. CDR3 nucleotide sequence: TGTGCCAGCAGCTTAGGACTAGCGGGAGTTCAAGCGAACACCGGGGAGCTGTTTTTT.

In regard to this clonotype: One junction end disagrees with the germline gene, perhaps due to a read error. V and J are TRBV7-7 and TRBJ2-3, with D tentatively TRBD1 (6 bases). This CDR3 region has 14 residues. Looked up from germline, CDR1 is SSHAT and CDR2 is FNYEAQ (reference sequence). The CDR3 DNA follows: TGTGCTAGCAGCTATGGGGGCATAGCAGATACGCAGTATTTT. It specifies CASSYGGIADTQYF.

Regarding this clonotype: This may arise from a read error, as a much more abundant clone is one base away. J is TRBJ2-4 and V is TRBV27; D unclear. Trimming pared 8 bases from V and 3 bases from J, leaving 17 bases between. The CDR3 loop spans 15 amino acids. Germline lookup yields CDR1 MNHEY and CDR2 SMNVEV (reference sequence). The CDR3 region has the DNA TGTGCCAGCGGTTCCCCGAATAAAAACAAAAACATTCAGTACTTC. This sequence encodes CASGSPNKNKNIQYF.

This clonotype was observed at least ten times. The genes are TRBV12-3 or TRBV12-4 and TRBJ2-7, with D maybe TRBD2 (5 bases). The CDR3 is 15 amino acids. The CDR3 spells CASSQEAAGSFEQYV. The CDR3 DNA follows: TGTGCCAGCAGCCAAGAGGCCGCGGGCTCCTTCGAGCAGTACGTC.

This clonotype was found many times. The DNA of the CDR3 is TGCAGTGCTAGAGACTCCCCTGGCCAAGAGACCCAGTACTTC. It is translated as CSARDSPGQETQYF. V usage is TRBV20-1 and J usage is TRBJ2-5; D remains unclear. CDR3 length: 14 amino acids. Per germline, CDR1 DFQATT and CDR2 SNEGSKA (reference sequence). With 0 bases removed from V and 1 base from J, the gap between germline ends came to 9 bases.

This clonotype was seen a few times. The V gene is TRBV24-1, the J gene TRBJ1-5; unclear D gene. The CDR3 covers 13 residues. Trimming stripped 12 bases from V and 2 bases from J, with 13 bases between. Germline CDR1 and CDR2: KGHDR and SFDVKD. The CDR3 is CAPLRQGNQPQHF. The CDR3 DNA is TGTGCCCCCCTGAGGCAGGGCAATCAGCCCCAGCATTTT.

This clonotype was seen many times. The chain employs TRBV14 and TRBJ1-2, with D possibly matching TRBD1 (5 bases). CDR3 size: 16 residues. V was trimmed by 0 bases and J by 7 bases, leaving 18 bases between them. Per germline, CDR1 SGHDN and CDR2 FVKESK. The CDR3 bases are TGTGCCAGCAGCCAAGATTTAGGGCCCAGGGCAGTTGGCTACACCTTC. It yields the protein CASSQDLGPRAVGYTF.

The chain combines TRBV9 with TRBJ1-4, with a weak D call TRBD1 (5 bases). Germline V gives CDR1 SGDLS, CDR2 YYNGEE. The CDR3 consists of 16 residues. Trimming stripped 0 bases from V and 7 bases from J, with 16 bases between. The CDR3 coding sequence is TGTGCCAGCAGCGTAGGAGGGCGAGGGGATGGTGAAAAACTGTTTTTT. Residues: CASSVGGRGDGEKLFF.

This clonotype has a count of ten or more. The chain recombines TRBV10-3 with TRBJ2-1; the match to TRBD2 covers 9 bases. CDR3 length: 15 amino acids. Trimming cost V 7 bases and J 4 bases; bases outside gene matches: 8. CDR1 is ENHRY, CDR2 SYGVKD, per germline. The CDR3 is CAITSGAGGYNEQFF. For the CDR3, the DNA is TGTGCCATCACCTCCGGGGCGGGAGGGTACAATGAGCAGTTCTTC.

V gene TRBV30 combines with J gene TRBJ2-7; unclear D gene. Per the germline V gene, CDR1 is GTSNPN and CDR2 is SVGIG (reference sequence). V was clipped by 0 bases and J by 0 bases, with 12 bases between them. The CDR3 sequence is 15 residues long. DNA of the CDR3: TGTGCCTGGAGTGTACCCCGCACGAGCTCCTACGAGCAGTACGTC. This codes for CAWSVPRTSSYEQYV.

This clonotype was found many times. The J gene is TRBJ2-3, the V gene TRBV2, with 15 bases that match TRBD2. Germline CDR1 is SNHLY and CDR2 is FYNNEI. V was clipped by 6 bases and J by 7 bases; unmatched bases: 11. This CDR3 comprises 17 residues. The CDR3: CASRTGTSGRPYHTQYF. The CDR3 DNA sequence: TGTGCCAGCAGAACCGGGACTAGCGGGAGGCCCTACCATACGCAGTATTTT.

This clonotype occurred many times. V is TRBV12-3 or TRBV12-4 and J is TRBJ1-5; D is unclear. Trimming stripped 5 bases from V and 1 base from J, with 12 bases between. The CDR3 is 15 residues long. CDR3 sequence reads: CASSQDGKSNQPQHF. CDR3 coding DNA: TGTGCCAGCAGTCAGGACGGGAAGAGCAATCAGCCCCAGCATTTT.

This clonotype has a handful of counts. This chain joins TRBV12-3 or TRBV12-4 and TRBJ1-2; D might be TRBD1 (6 bases). The CDR3 loop spans 14 amino acids. V was clipped by 7 bases and J by 2 bases, with 14 bases between them. The CDR3 reads CASTDGGGNYGYTF. DNA for the CDR3: TGTGCCAGCACGGACGGTGGGGGCAACTATGGCTACACCTTC.

This chain joins TRBV13 and TRBJ1-2, with 7 bases lining up with TRBD1. The germline V gene encodes CDR1 PRHDT and CDR2 FYEKMQ (reference sequence). The CDR3 consists of 15 residues. J was trimmed by 3 bases and V by 5 bases; bases with no gene match: 9. The CDR3 spells CASSPGQESDYGYTF. CDR3 in DNA: TGTGCCAGCAGCCCCGGACAGGAGTCCGACTATGGCTACACCTTC. The full variable domain, completed using reference TRBV13 and TRBJ1-2, is AAGVIQSPRHLIKEKRETATLKCYPIPRHDTVYWYQQGPGQDPQFLISFYEKMQSDKGSIPDRFSAQQFSDYHSELNMSSLELGDSALYFCASSPGQESDYGYTFGSGTRLTVV.

The chain recombines TRBV19 with TRBJ1-4, with TRBD1 matching 7 bases. After removal of 5 bases from V and 4 bases from J, the junction contained 7 bases not matched to a gene. This CDR3 has 15 amino acids. Looked up from germline, CDR1 is LNHDA and CDR2 is SQIVND (reference sequence). The CDR3 region is CASSRNRGLNEKLFF. The DNA of the CDR3 is TGTGCCAGTAGTCGGAACAGGGGCCTTAATGAAAAACTGTTTTTT. Filled out from reference TRBV19 and TRBJ1-4, the complete variable domain reads DGGITQSPKYLFRKEGQNVTLSCEQNLNHDAMYWYRQDPGQGLRLIYYSQIVNDFQKGDIAEGYSVSREKKESFPLTVTSAQKNPTAFYLCASSRNRGLNEKLFFGSGTQLSVL.

The rearrangement uses TRBV19 and TRBJ2-4; D is undetermined. The CDR3 sequence is 14 residues long. V dropped 4 bases and J dropped 13 bases, with 20 bases sitting between them. Germline values: CDR1 LNHDA, CDR2 SQIVND (reference sequence). DNA for the CDR3: TGTGCCAGTAGTAGAGAAGAGAGGTTTTTTGGACAGTACTTC. Translated, it gives CASSREERFFGQYF.

This clonotype was seen repeatedly, ten times or more. The J gene is TRBJ1-1, the V gene TRBV6-1; 7 bases fit TRBD1. Germline lookup yields CDR1 MNHNS and CDR2 SASEGT. The CDR3 runs 15 residues. V lost 3 bases and J lost 4; bases outside the gene matches: 8. The CDR3 coding sequence is TGTGCCAGCAGTGATCAGGGGGGGCAAGGCACTGAAGCTTTCTTT. Its protein is CASSDQGGQGTEAFF.

This clonotype was detected ten times or more. This chain connects TRBV12-3 or TRBV12-4 to TRBJ2-2, with 9 bases lining up with TRBD2. V trimming: 6 bases; J trimming: 1 base; junction bases outside the gene matches: 6. The CDR3 loop spans 16 amino acids. For the CDR3, the DNA is TGTGCCAGCAGCCGGCTGACTAGCGGGAACACCGGGGAGCTGTTTTTT. Amino acid sequence: CASSRLTSGNTGELFF.

This clonotype was detected a few times. This rearrangement joins TRBV6-5 to TRBJ2-5, with 7 positions matching TRBD1. The trim removed 0 bases at V and 1 base at J, leaving 5 bases unmatched. The CDR3 runs to 16 residues. Germline values: CDR1 MNHEY, CDR2 SVGAGI. The CDR3 DNA reads as TGTGCCAGCAGTTACTCAGAGGGACAGATCCAAGAGACCCAGTACTTC. Residues: CASSYSEGQIQETQYF.

The gene calls are TRBV6-1 and TRBJ2-2; TRBD2 matches 16 bases. The CDR3 totals 19 residues. Germline V lookup: CDR1 MNHNS, CDR2 SASEGT. V dropped 5 bases and J dropped 0; count of bases not matched to a gene: 6. The CDR3 here is CASSSGTSGRATNTGELFF. Written as DNA, the CDR3 is TGTGCCAGCAGTTCCGGGACTAGCGGGAGGGCCACGAACACCGGGGAGCTGTTTTTT.

This clonotype has only a few counts. This sequence joins TRBV6-2 or TRBV6-3 and TRBJ2-3, with 8 bases that match TRBD2. The CDR3 consists of 16 residues. Germline-derived CDR1 and CDR2 are MNHEY and SVGEGT. With 5 bases clipped from V and 3 bases from J, the junction kept 10 bases outside the gene matches. CDR3 coding DNA: TGTGCCAGCAGTGTCGGAGCGGGAGAGGGAACAGATACGCAGTATTTT. Protein product: CASSVGAGEGTDTQYF.

In its sample, this clonotype was seen many times. The V and J genes are TRBV28 and TRBJ1-1, with TRBD1 identical over 9 bases. Losses at the gene ends were 6 bases for V and 11 bases for J; bases not matched to a gene: 7. CDR1 MDHEN and CDR2 SYDVKM come from the germline V gene. The CDR3 loop spans 12 amino acids. Here the CDR3 reads CASSSGQGSAFF. The CDR3 nucleotides are TGTGCCAGCAGCTCCGGACAGGGGTCGGCTTTCTTT.

J is TRBJ1-1 and V is TRBV6-1; D is perhaps TRBD1 (5 bases). The CDR3 totals 15 residues. The germline gives CDR1 MNHNS, CDR2 SASEGT. Trimming cost V 8 bases and J 5 bases, with 21 bases left between them. CDR3 region: CASQPPGGGGTEAFF. The CDR3 DNA reads TGTGCCAGCCAGCCCCCTGGGGGTGGTGGGACTGAAGCTTTCTTT.

The CDR3 DNA follows: TGCGCCAGCAGCTTTGACCAGGCAGGAAACTATGGCTACACCTTC. Encoded protein: CASSFDQAGNYGYTF. This sequence joins TRBV5-1 and TRBJ1-2; D remains unclear. The germline V and J ends were trimmed by 2 bases and 2 bases, with 13 bases remaining between them. The CDR3 totals 15 residues. Germline-derived CDR1 and CDR2 are SGHRS and YFSETQ.